The entry below describes one T cell receptor beta chain. The target antigen is unknown. The data were obtained in a study of blood T cells in healthy people across ages. Findings and caveats of the study: It was found that TCR beta diversity correlated strongly with the percentage of naive T cells. Diversity was higher, and naive CD4+ cells more numerous, in long-lived donors than in aged donors.

Next came a second PCR, run for about 7 to 12 cycles, which used a sample-barcoded 5' primer along with a J-beta primer mix. TCRdb re-called the 5' RACE reads with MiXCR, one entry per CDR3 protein. The sample has about 830,000 distinct CDR3 sequences, 62% seen once. There are 13 residues in the CDR3. The ends were cut back, 3 bases at V and 7 bases at J, with 12 bases in the middle. The V gene's germline CDR1 is MDHEN and CDR2 SYDVKM. The origin of this receptor is a man aged 25 to 40 in good health. The specimen was blood. The J gene is TRBJ1-2, the V gene TRBV28; possibly TRBD1 for D (6 bases). CDR3 nucleotide sequence: TGTGCCAGCAGTTTGGCGGGGGGCATTGGCTACACCTTC. Translation gives CASSLAGGIGYTF.